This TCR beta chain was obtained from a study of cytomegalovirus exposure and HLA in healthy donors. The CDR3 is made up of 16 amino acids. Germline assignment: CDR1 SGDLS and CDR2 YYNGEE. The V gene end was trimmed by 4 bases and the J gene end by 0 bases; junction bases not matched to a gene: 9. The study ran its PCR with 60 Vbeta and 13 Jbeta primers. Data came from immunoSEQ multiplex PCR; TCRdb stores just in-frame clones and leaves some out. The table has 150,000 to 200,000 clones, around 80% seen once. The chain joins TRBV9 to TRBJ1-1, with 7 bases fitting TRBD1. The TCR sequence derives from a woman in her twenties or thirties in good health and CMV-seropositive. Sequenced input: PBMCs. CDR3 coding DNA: TGTGCCAGCAGCCCCTCGGGACAGCTTATGAACACTGAAGCTTTCTTT. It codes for CASSPSGQLMNTEAFF.